This is a list of T cell receptor beta chains from one sample in a study of shared clonotypes between healthy human individuals. Generated by immunoSEQ multiplex PCR, the TCRdb table keeps only in-frame clones and is missing some. The table shows approximately 500,000 clones, with about 78% occurring only once. Material: PBMCs. The origin of the receptors is a woman between 40 and 50 years old in good health. Some clones in this sample may be carry-over from other donors' samples. CDR3s include the opening cysteine and the closing phenylalanine or tryptophan. The D gene is left open where the match is weak. Clone size is given for some rows only: seen once, a few or many times, or a class if the clone is expanded.

j_call,d_call,clone_size,cdr3_length,v_call,cdr3_aa,cdr3_nt
TRBJ1-2,TRBD1,NA,12,TRBV7-9,CASSVEGGGYTF,TGTGCCAGCAGCGTAGAAGGGGGCGGCTACACCTTC
TRBJ1-1,NA,few,12,TRBV28,CASSWENTEAFF,TGTGCCAGCAGTTGGGAGAACACTGAAGCTTTCTTT
TRBJ1-2,NA,NA,13,TRBV6-6,CASSHSDQGGYTF,TGTGCCAGCAGTCACTCGGACCAAGGTGGCTACACCTTC
TRBJ1-4,TRBD1,few,18,TRBV7-9,CASSIPGQGCPVNEKLFF,TGTGCCAGCAGCATCCCGGGACAGGGTTGCCCCGTTAATGAAAAACTGTTTTTT
TRBJ2-1,TRBD2,NA,16,TRBV6-6,CASSYALAGGRNEQFF,TGTGCCAGCAGTTACGCGCTAGCGGGAGGTAGAAATGAGCAGTTCTTC
TRBJ2-7,TRBD2,once,15,TRBV5-6,CASSLVAGGGYEQYF,TGTGCCAGCAGCTTGGTAGCGGGAGGGGGCTACGAGCAGTACTTC
TRBJ1-2,NA,NA,13,TRBV6-6,CASSYSMIYGYTF,TGTGCCAGCAGTTACTCGATGATCTATGGCTACACCTTC
TRBJ2-1,NA,NA,14,TRBV7-3,CASSSGLWPNEQFF,TGTGCCAGCAGCTCGGGACTCTGGCCCAATGAGCAGTTCTTC
TRBJ2-4,TRBD2,NA,16,TRBV4-3,CASSQDVRRGRNIQYF,TGCGCCAGCAGCCAAGATGTTCGGCGGGGGAGAAACATTCAGTACTTC
TRBJ1-5,NA,NA,14,TRBV2,CASTTYRANQPQHF,TGTGCCAGCACCACCTACAGGGCTAATCAGCCCCAGCATTTT
TRBJ2-7,TRBD1,NA,13,TRBV7-6,CASSLAEGAEQYF,TGTGCCAGCAGCTTAGCCGAGGGGGCCGAGCAGTACTTC
TRBJ2-3,NA,NA,12,TRBV9,CASSVGTDTQYF,TGTGCCAGCAGCGTGGGCACAGATACGCAGTATTTT
TRBJ2-6,NA,few,17,TRBV28,CASSKPVGSSGANVLTF,TGTGCCAGCAGTAAACCAGTGGGGAGCTCTGGGGCCAACGTCCTGACTTTC
TRBJ2-5,NA,NA,12,TRBV9,CASSGVGETQYF,TGTGCCAGCTCTGGGGTCGGGGAGACCCAGTACTTC
TRBJ2-7,NA,NA,13,TRBV5-6,CASSPRQHYEQYF,TGTGCCAGCAGTCCACGTCAGCACTACGAGCAGTACTTC
TRBJ1-5,NA,many,14,TRBV30,CAWSVSPINQPQHF,TGTGCCTGGAGTGTATCGCCGATCAATCAGCCCCAGCATTTT
TRBJ2-5,NA,NA,12,TRBV5-1,CASSRNTETQYF,TGCGCCAGCAGCCGAAATACGGAGACCCAGTACTTC